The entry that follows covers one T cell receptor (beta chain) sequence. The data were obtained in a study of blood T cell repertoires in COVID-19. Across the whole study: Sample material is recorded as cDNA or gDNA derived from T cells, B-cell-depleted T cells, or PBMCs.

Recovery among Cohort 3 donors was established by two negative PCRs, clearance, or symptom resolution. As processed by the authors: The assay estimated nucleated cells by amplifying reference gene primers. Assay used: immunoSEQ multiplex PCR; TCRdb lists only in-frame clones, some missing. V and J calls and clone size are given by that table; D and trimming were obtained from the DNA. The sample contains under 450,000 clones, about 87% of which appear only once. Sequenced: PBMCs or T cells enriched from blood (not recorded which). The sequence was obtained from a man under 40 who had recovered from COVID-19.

CDR3 coding DNA: TGTGCCATCAGGGATCGAGACAGGGCGAGTAACGAGCAGTACTTC. Protein product: CAIRDRDRASNEQYF. The rearrangement uses TRBV10-3 and TRBJ2-7, with 7 bases that match TRBD1. With V trimmed by 6 bases and J by 5 bases, 13 bases remained unmatched. Germline V gene data show CDR1 as ENHRY and CDR2 as SYGVKD. The length of the CDR3 is 15 residues.